The next 13 T cell receptor beta chains were all read from a single sample in a study of CD8 T cells in Susac syndrome. RNA totalling about 0.45 to 1 ug underwent reverse transcription with random hexamers. TCRdb reprocessed the immunoSEQ multiplex PCR reads via MiXCR and lists one record per CDR3 protein. Among around 230,000 distinct CDR3 sequences, around 95% were seen once, and the ten largest hold about 0.091%. Input material: CD4+ T cells from PBMCs. These receptor sequences come from a human donor with multiple sclerosis.

J is TRBJ1-1 and V is TRBV12-3 or TRBV12-4; the D gene is possibly TRBD1 (5 bases). The CDR3 extends over 14 amino acids. The V end lost 2 bases, the J end lost 8 bases, and 15 bases lay between the germline ends. CDR3 sequence: CASSLLSPWGEAFF. The CDR3 DNA sequence: TGTGCCAGCAGTTTATTGTCCCCTTGGGGGGAAGCTTTCTTT.

This chain joins TRBV25-1 and TRBJ1-6; 9 bases align to TRBD1. Germline CDR1 reads MGHDK; CDR2 reads SYGVNS. V shed 5 bases and J 10 bases; nucleotides not matched to a gene: 12. The CDR3 has 16 amino acids. CDR3 in amino acids: CASSLLPGTGSSPLHF. The CDR3 DNA sequence: TGTGCCAGCAGTCTACTCCCAGGGACAGGGTCCTCACCCCTCCACTTT.

The rearrangement joins TRBV25-1 to TRBJ2-7; possibly TRBD1 for D (6 bases). Germline V lookup: CDR1 MGHDK, CDR2 SYGVNS. This CDR3 comprises 14 residues. Deletions cut 5 bases from V and 5 bases from J, with 16 bases between. Here the CDR3 reads CASSLGARFDEQYF. CDR3 bases: TGTGCCAGCAGTTTGGGGGCGAGGTTCGACGAGCAGTACTTC.

The table lists this clonotype with a count of one. This chain uses TRBV19 with TRBJ1-4; 8 nucleotides match TRBD1. This CDR3 comprises 15 residues. J gave up 4 bases and V 3 bases, and 4 bases lay outside the gene matches. The germline CDR1 and CDR2 sequences are LNHDA and SQIVND (reference sequence). The CDR3 region is CASSIGTGHNEKLFF. As DNA, the CDR3 is TGTGCCAGTAGTATCGGGACAGGACATAATGAAAAACTGTTTTTT. The full variable domain, with the rest looked up from reference TRBV19 and TRBJ1-4, is DGGITQSPKYLFRKEGQNVTLSCEQNLNHDAMYWYRQDPGQGLRLIYYSQIVNDFQKGDIAEGYSVSREKKESFPLTVTSAQKNPTAFYLCASSIGTGHNEKLFFGSGTQLSVL.

This chain joins TRBV25-1 and TRBJ2-5; 7 nucleotides match TRBD2. V was clipped by 3 bases and J by 6 bases; unmatched bases: 10. The CDR3 contains 15 residues. The germline gives CDR1 MGHDK, CDR2 SYGVNS. For the CDR3, the DNA is TGTGCCAGCAGTGATGGGTCTAGCGGTTTAAAGACCCAGTACTTC. Amino acid sequence: CASSDGSSGLKTQYF.

J is TRBJ1-2 and V is TRBV6-5; 7 bases line up with TRBD1. With V trimmed by 6 bases and J by 1 base, 8 bases remained unmatched. Germline CDR1 MNHEY, CDR2 SVGAGI. The CDR3 contains 15 residues. CDR3 DNA sequence: TGTGCCAGCAGACGCCGGGACAGACATAACTATGGCTACACCTTC. Its protein product is CASRRRDRHNYGYTF.

The J gene is TRBJ2-2, the V gene TRBV6-5; D not certain. V lost 2 bases, J lost 6 bases, and 7 bases lay in between. The CDR3 has 13 residues. Germline V CDR1 and CDR2: MNHEY, SVGAGI. The CDR3: CASSYGYSGELFF. Written as DNA, the CDR3 is TGTGCCAGCAGTTACGGATACTCCGGGGAGCTGTTTTTT.

The J gene is TRBJ2-5, the V gene TRBV29-1; TRBD2 might be the D (6 bases). From germline, CDR1 is SQVTM and CDR2 ANQGSEA. V gave up 8 bases and J gave up 7 bases, with 14 bases separating them. The CDR3 length is 11 residues. The CDR3 DNA sequence: TGCAGCTCGGAGGGACGGGGGACCCAGTACTTC. This translates into CSSEGRGTQYF.

V and J are TRBV20-1 and TRBJ2-1, with D perhaps TRBD2 (6 bases). There are 12 residues in the CDR3. Per germline, CDR1 DFQATT and CDR2 SNEGSKA (reference sequence). V lost 3 bases to trimming and J lost 10 bases, with 13 bases between them. The CDR3 protein is CSARAPGDEQFF. In DNA form, the CDR3 reads TGCAGTGCTAGGGCTCCGGGAGACGAGCAGTTCTTC.

V usage is TRBV2 and J usage is TRBJ2-2, with TRBD2 matching over 7 bases. The CDR3 length is 14 residues. After removal of 8 bases from V and 4 bases from J, the junction contained 7 bases not matched to a gene. CDR1 is SNHLY, CDR2 FYNNEI, per germline. The CDR3, as DNA: TGTGCCAGCGAGACGGGAGGATTCACCGGGGAGCTGTTTTTT. Amino acids: CASETGGFTGELFF. Variable domain in full (rest from reference TRBV2 and TRBJ2-2): EPEVTQTPSHQVTQMGQEVILRCVPISNHLYFYWYRQILGQKVEFLVSFYNNEISEKSEIFDDQFSVERPDGSNFTLKIRSTKLEDSAMYFCASETGGFTGELFFGEGSRLTVL.

Only one count was recorded for this clonotype. The chain joins TRBV29-1 to TRBJ1-2, with TRBD1 as a possible D gene (5 bases). Trimming removed 1 base at V and 7 bases at J, with 10 bases between. CDR1 and CDR2 (germline): SQVTM, ANQGSEA. CDR3 length: 12 residues. For the CDR3, the DNA is TGCAGCGTTGAAGGGGGCGCGGTTGGCTACACCTTC. This encodes CSVEGGAVGYTF.

The V gene is TRBV6-2 or TRBV6-3, the J gene TRBJ1-2; D uncertain. CDR1 and CDR2 from the germline V gene are MNHEY and SVGEGT. This CDR3 spans 15 amino acids. V dropped 1 base and J dropped 2 bases, with 11 bases sitting between them. The CDR3: CASSYLGELNYGYTF. CDR3 nucleotides: TGTGCCAGCAGTTACTTGGGAGAGCTCAACTATGGCTACACCTTC.

The J gene is TRBJ2-7, the V gene TRBV3-1; D not certain. The CDR3 covers 14 residues. Germline V gives CDR1 LGHDT, CDR2 YNNKEL (reference sequence). Trimming cost V 1 base and J 3 bases, with 10 bases left between them. Here the CDR3 reads CASSQGIRSYEQYF. The DNA of the CDR3 is TGTGCCAGCAGCCAAGGAATCCGGAGCTACGAGCAGTACTTC.